One and the same sample provided the 20 T cell receptor beta chains below, sequenced in a study of blood T cell repertoires in COVID-19. Sequenced by immunoSEQ multiplex PCR; TCRdb stores in-frame clones only, minus some. The sample includes 200,000 to 250,000 clones, approximately 86% of them seen just once. Sequencing used peripheral blood. Receptors originate from a woman aged 25-40 years with COVID-19, enrolled during active disease.

This rearrangement joins TRBV27 to TRBJ2-1; the match to TRBD2 covers 9 bases. The V gene end was trimmed by 1 base and the J gene end by 5 bases; junction bases not matched to a gene: 6. The germline V gene encodes CDR1 MNHEY and CDR2 SMNVEV (reference sequence). The CDR3 spans 16 residues. CDR3 nucleotides: TGTGCCAGCAGTTTATTAGCGGGGGTTACAAACAATGAGCAGTTCTTC. Encoded protein: CASSLLAGVTNNEQFF.

The table lists this clone with many counts. The rearrangement links TRBV4-2 to TRBJ2-7; 9 bases agree with TRBD1. J gave up 3 bases and V 0 bases, and 9 bases lay outside the gene matches. The CDR3 spans 17 residues. Germline CDR1 is LGHNA and CDR2 is YNFKEQ. The CDR3 DNA is TGTGCCAGCAGCCAAGAAGGTCCCCGGGACAGGGTCTACGAGCAGTACTTC. Protein product: CASSQEGPRDRVYEQYF.

The chain combines TRBV30 with TRBJ1-2; 7 positions agree with TRBD1. The V and J ends lost 7 bases and 3 bases, in that order; junction bases with no gene match: 11. The CDR3 covers 14 residues. Germline V gives CDR1 GTSNPN, CDR2 SVGIG (reference sequence). This CDR3 reads CASTGQAHYYGYTF. CDR3 coding DNA: TGTGCCTCCACTGGACAGGCGCACTACTATGGCTACACCTTC. The entire variable domain, with the rest obtained from reference TRBV30 and TRBJ1-2, is as follows: SQTIHQWPATLVQPVGSPLSLECTVEGTSNPNLYWYRQAAGRGLQLLFYSVGIGQISSEVPQNLSASRPQDRQFILSSKKLLLSDSGFYLCASTGQAHYYGYTFGSGTRLTVV.

The chain couples TRBV12-2 to TRBJ2-4; TRBD1, as called in the table, went unchecked against the DNA. TRBV12-2 is deemed a pseudogene. This CDR3 contains 14 residues. The chain's CDR3 is CASRPRQGINIQYF. CDR3 DNA: TGTGCAAGTCGCCCTCGACAGGGAATAAACATTCAGTACTTC.

V and J are TRBV28 and TRBJ2-3, with TRBD1 identical over 10 bases. This CDR3 spans 14 amino acids. CDR1 and CDR2 (germline): MDHEN, SYDVKM. After removal of 6 bases from V and 7 bases from J, the junction contained 7 bases not matched to a gene. The CDR3 spells CASRKRQGANTQYF. The CDR3 nucleotides are TGTGCCAGCAGGAAAAGACAGGGGGCGAATACGCAGTATTTT.

The V and J genes are TRBV11-2 and TRBJ2-3, with unresolved D. Looked up from germline, CDR1 is SGHAT and CDR2 is FQNNGV. Trimming cost V 3 bases and J 0 bases, with 7 bases left between them. The CDR3 runs 14 residues. As DNA, the CDR3 is TGTGCCAGCAGCTTCGTCCCTAGCACAGATACGCAGTATTTT. Its protein product is CASSFVPSTDTQYF.

The chain joins TRBV6-2 or TRBV6-3 to TRBJ1-2; 8 bases agree with TRBD1. This CDR3 has 14 residues. J was trimmed by 3 bases and V by 4 bases; bases with no gene match: 4. Looked up from germline, CDR1 is MNHEY and CDR2 is SVGEGT. CDR3 sequence: CASSFDRGDYGYTF. The CDR3 DNA reads TGTGCCAGCAGTTTTGACAGGGGCGACTATGGCTACACCTTC.

This clone was recorded a few times. This chain links TRBV14 with TRBJ1-5, with TRBD1 matching 7 bases. CDR1 is SGHDN, CDR2 FVKESK, per germline. Trimming took 0 bases from V and 3 from J; bases not matched to a gene: 5. This CDR3 contains 16 residues. The CDR3 loop is CASSQDIGTVNQPQHF. The DNA of the CDR3 is TGTGCCAGCAGCCAAGATATAGGGACAGTCAATCAGCCCCAGCATTTT.

The chain has TRBV5-1 and TRBJ2-1, with TRBD2 matching over 9 bases. Unmatched junction bases numbered 4, after V lost 0 bases and J lost 6 bases. Germline CDR1 and CDR2: SGHRS and YFSETQ. The CDR3 totals 15 residues. In DNA form, the CDR3 reads TGCGCCAGCAGCTTGGGCGGGGGGGCGGCCAATGAGCAGTTCTTC. It specifies CASSLGGGAANEQFF.

The rearrangement joins TRBV2 to TRBJ1-1; D remains ambiguous. Germline-derived CDR1 and CDR2 are SNHLY and FYNNEI. Trimming cost V 7 bases and J 0 bases, with 9 bases left between them. This CDR3 is 13 amino acids long. The CDR3 sequence is CASKSMMNTEAFF. The CDR3 coding sequence is TGTGCCAGCAAGTCTATGATGAACACTGAAGCTTTCTTT.

J is TRBJ2-1 and V is TRBV9, with a weak D call TRBD1 (5 bases). The CDR3 contains 16 residues. V was shortened by 1 base and J by 2 bases, with 13 bases between the two germline ends. CDR1 and CDR2 (germline): SGDLS, YYNGEE. The CDR3 DNA is TGTGCCAGCAGCGTACAAATAGGGGTCCCCTACAATGAGCAGTTCTTC. The encoded protein is CASSVQIGVPYNEQFF.

The chain has TRBV19 and TRBJ1-5, with 8 bases matching TRBD1. Germline CDR1 reads LNHDA; CDR2 reads SQIVND (reference sequence). Unmatched junction bases numbered 10, after V lost 6 bases and J lost 3 bases. This CDR3 has 16 amino acids. The CDR3 loop is CASSVKTGVDNQPQHF. The CDR3 DNA follows: TGTGCCAGTAGCGTTAAGACAGGGGTTGACAATCAGCCCCAGCATTTT.

This chain links TRBV2 with TRBJ2-7; the match to TRBD2 covers 11 bases. The CDR3 is made up of 19 amino acids. In germline, CDR1 is SNHLY, CDR2 FYNNEI. V shed 0 bases and J 5 bases; nucleotides not matched to a gene: 15. The CDR3 spells CASSEAEGSVTSGSNEQYF. CDR3 coding DNA: TGTGCCAGCAGTGAAGCGGAAGGTAGTGTAACTAGCGGGAGTAACGAGCAGTACTTC.

The genes are TRBV12-3 or TRBV12-4 and TRBJ2-1, with D unclear. There are 13 residues in the CDR3. V lost 3 bases, J lost 3 bases, and 6 bases lay in between. The CDR3 coding sequence is TGTGCCAGCAGTTTCAACGGCTACAATGAGCAGTTCTTC. It yields the protein CASSFNGYNEQFF.

This clone was recorded only once. The chain employs TRBV11-2 and TRBJ1-4; possibly TRBD1 for D (6 bases). The CDR3 has 14 amino acids. Trimming took 3 bases from V and 6 from J, leaving 11 bases between them. Looked up from germline, CDR1 is SGHAT and CDR2 is FQNNGV. CDR3 in DNA: TGTGCCAGCAGCTTGGTGGGACACTATGAAAAACTGTTTTTT. Translating it yields CASSLVGHYEKLFF.

The chain joins TRBV19 to TRBJ1-6, with 10 bases lining up with TRBD1. V was clipped by 3 bases and J by 7 bases; unmatched bases: 3. Germline V lookup: CDR1 LNHDA, CDR2 SQIVND (reference sequence). The CDR3 runs to 15 residues. The CDR3 region has the DNA TGTGCCAGTAGTATCGGACAGGGGGAGAATTCACCCCTCCACTTT. Its translation: CASSIGQGENSPLHF. Full variable domain (rest looked up from reference TRBV19 and TRBJ1-6): DGGITQSPKYLFRKEGQNVTLSCEQNLNHDAMYWYRQDPGQGLRLIYYSQIVNDFQKGDIAEGYSVSREKKESFPLTVTSAQKNPTAFYLCASSIGQGENSPLHFGNGTRLTVT.

In DNA form, the CDR3 reads TGTGCCAGCACCCTACAGGGAACAGATACGCAGTATTTT. It specifies CASTLQGTDTQYF. This chain uses TRBV28 with TRBJ2-3; D perhaps matches TRBD1 (6 bases). There are 13 residues in the CDR3. The germline V and J ends were trimmed by 7 bases and 3 bases, with 11 bases remaining between them. In germline, CDR1 is MDHEN, CDR2 SYDVKM.

This clone showed up many times. The chain is built from TRBV4-3 and TRBJ2-1, with D hard to call. V lost 2 bases to trimming and J lost 8 bases, with 16 bases between them. Germline values: CDR1 LGHNA, CDR2 YSLEER. This CDR3 comprises 15 residues. The CDR3 DNA reads TGCGCCAGCAGCCAATTTACCGGTCGGTCGTATGAGCAGTTCTTC. As protein: CASSQFTGRSYEQFF.

The chain carries TRBV6-5 and TRBJ1-5; D possibly corresponds to TRBD1 (6 bases). The ends were cut back, 7 bases at V and 9 bases at J, with 13 bases in the middle. The CDR3 is 12 residues long. Germline V gives CDR1 MNHEY, CDR2 SVGAGI. CDR3 in amino acids: CASTQGQRPQHF. DNA for the CDR3: TGTGCCAGCACCCAGGGACAACGGCCCCAGCATTTT.

The V gene is TRBV7-3, the J gene TRBJ2-3, with 10 bases identical to TRBD2. This CDR3 has 16 amino acids. Germline CDR1 is SGHTA and CDR2 is FQGTGA. The trim removed 0 bases at V and 5 bases at J, leaving 5 bases unmatched. The CDR3 protein is CASSLTGTSGVDTQYF. The CDR3, as DNA: TGTGCCAGCAGCTTAACAGGCACTAGCGGGGTAGATACGCAGTATTTT.